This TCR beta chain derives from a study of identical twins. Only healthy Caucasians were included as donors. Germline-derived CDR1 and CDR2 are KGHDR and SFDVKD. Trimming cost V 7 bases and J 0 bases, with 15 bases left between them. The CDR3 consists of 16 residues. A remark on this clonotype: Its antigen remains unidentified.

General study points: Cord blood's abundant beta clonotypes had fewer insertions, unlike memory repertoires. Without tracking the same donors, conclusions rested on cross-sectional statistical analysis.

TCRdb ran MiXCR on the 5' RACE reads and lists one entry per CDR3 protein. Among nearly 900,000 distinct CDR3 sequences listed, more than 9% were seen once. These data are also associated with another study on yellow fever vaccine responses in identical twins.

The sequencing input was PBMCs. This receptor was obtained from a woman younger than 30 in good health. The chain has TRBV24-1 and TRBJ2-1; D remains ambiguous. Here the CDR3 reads CATSRAIFSSYNEQFF. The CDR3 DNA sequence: TGTGCCACCAGCCGCGCTATTTTTAGCTCCTACAATGAGCAGTTCTTC.